The 24 T cell receptor beta chains reported below all come from one sample, sequenced in a study of cytomegalovirus exposure and HLA in healthy donors. The PCR employed 60 Vbeta primers together with 13 Jbeta primers. The method was immunoSEQ multiplex PCR; TCRdb's version includes in-frame clones alone and lacks a portion of them. The sample holds 75,000 to 85,000 clones. Sequencing used PBMCs. Every receptor here comes from a man aged 45-65 years in good health and CMV-seronegative.

V is TRBV10-1 and J is TRBJ1-1, with a weak D call TRBD1 (6 bases). The CDR3 extends over 14 amino acids. The V gene lost 1 base and the J gene lost 6 bases, with 12 bases spanning the gap. The germline gives CDR1 WNHNN, CDR2 SYGVQD (reference sequence). DNA for the CDR3: TGCGCCAGCAGTGAGTTTCGACAGGAGCCTGAAGCTTTCTTT. Protein sequence: CASSEFRQEPEAFF.

V usage is TRBV10-3 and J usage is TRBJ2-5; TRBD1 aligns across 7 bases. The ends lost 8 bases at V and 4 bases at J; junction bases unmatched: 7. CDR1 ENHRY and CDR2 SYGVKD come from the germline V gene. CDR3 length: 13 residues. In DNA form, the CDR3 reads TGTGCCATCCTTAGGGGGCAGGGAGAGACCCAGTACTTC. Protein product: CAILRGQGETQYF.

V gene TRBV18 combines with J gene TRBJ2-5; weak D call: TRBD1 (5 bases). The J call is in doubt because the DNA end fits TRBJ2-7 better. CDR3 length: 16 residues. The germline gives CDR1 KGHSH, CDR2 LQKENI. For the CDR3, the DNA is TGTGCCAGCTCACCACGGATTGGGGCGAGCTCCTACGAGCAGTACTTC. This translates into CASSPRIGASSYEQYF.

CDR3 in amino acids: CASSAPGTGFLYGYTF. The CDR3 DNA follows: TGTGCCAGCAGTGCCCCCGGGACAGGGTTTCTCTATGGCTACACCTTC. The chain is built from TRBV6-1 and TRBJ1-2; TRBD1 agrees at 9 bases. The junction had 10 bases not matched to a gene; V was cut back by 4 bases and J by 4 bases. There are 16 residues in the CDR3. CDR1 is MNHNS and CDR2 is SASEGT in the germline V gene.

The V call is TRBV28, the J call TRBJ2-7; D is ambiguous. The CDR3 loop spans 14 amino acids. CDR1 and CDR2 (germline): MDHEN, SYDVKM. V gave up 5 bases and J gave up 2 bases, with 13 bases separating them. The CDR3 DNA reads TGTGCCAGCAGTGAGTCGCAAAGCGCCTACGAGCAGTACTTC. This sequence encodes CASSESQSAYEQYF.

The V call is TRBV28, the J call TRBJ2-5; tentative D call: TRBD2 (6 bases). The CDR3 totals 15 residues. The germline V gene has CDR1 MDHEN and CDR2 SYDVKM. V dropped 2 bases and J dropped 5 bases, with 15 bases sitting between them. CDR3 protein: CASSLGGLRSETQYF. CDR3 DNA sequence: TGTGCCAGCAGTTTAGGGGGACTCCGATCGGAGACCCAGTACTTC.

The chain is built from TRBV5-4 and TRBJ2-5; the D is unclear. The CDR3 extends over 12 amino acids. V lost 1 base to trimming and J lost 5 bases, with 6 bases between them. CDR1 SGHNT and CDR2 YYREEE come from the germline V gene (reference sequence). DNA for the CDR3: TGTGCCAGCAGCTTGTGGCCGGAGACCCAGTACTTC. Its translation: CASSLWPETQYF.

The V gene is TRBV30, the J gene TRBJ2-1, with D maybe TRBD1 (6 bases). The length of the CDR3 is 14 residues. V was pared by 8 bases and J by 2 bases, with 16 bases between. CDR1 is GTSNPN and CDR2 is SVGIG in the germline V gene (reference sequence). The CDR3 nucleotides read TGTGCCGGAACTCTCAGGGGTCCCTACAATGAGCAGTTCTTC. Its translation is CAGTLRGPYNEQFF.

The CDR3 here is CAIAGGGGEKLFF. CDR3 bases: TGTGCCATAGCAGGGGGCGGAGGGGAAAAACTGTTTTTT. V usage is TRBV10-3 and J usage is TRBJ1-4, with 8 nucleotides matching TRBD1. J gave up 8 bases and V 9 bases, and 8 bases lay outside the gene matches. CDR1 is ENHRY and CDR2 is SYGVKD in the germline V gene. This CDR3 spans 13 amino acids.

The chain employs TRBV7-6 and TRBJ2-7; 9 nucleotides match TRBD1. Germline V lookup: CDR1 SGHVS, CDR2 FNYEAQ. Unmatched junction bases numbered 1, after V lost 1 base and J lost 3 bases. The CDR3 totals 14 residues. The CDR3 spells CASSLGGQGYEQYF. The CDR3 bases are TGTGCCAGCAGCTTAGGGGGACAGGGCTACGAGCAGTACTTC.

This chain uses TRBV19 with TRBJ1-2; TRBD1 matches 9 bases. V dropped 7 bases and J dropped 5; count of bases not matched to a gene: 8. CDR1 and CDR2 from the germline V gene are LNHDA and SQIVND (reference sequence). This CDR3 has 14 residues. CDR3 amino acids: CASTADRGVYGYTF. The DNA of the CDR3 is TGTGCCAGTACGGCGGACAGGGGAGTATATGGCTACACCTTC.

The chain combines TRBV4-1 with TRBJ2-5; possibly TRBD1 for D (6 bases). V was pared by 1 base and J by 2 bases, with 14 bases between. Germline values: CDR1 MGHRA, CDR2 YSYEKL. The CDR3 totals 16 residues. The CDR3 sequence is CASSQGTALPQETQYF. CDR3 DNA sequence: TGCGCCAGCAGCCAAGGGACAGCCCTACCGCAAGAGACCCAGTACTTC.

The chain links TRBV28 to TRBJ2-7; no clear D gene. Trimming removed 2 bases from V and 3 bases from J, with 8 bases in between. Germline V CDR1 and CDR2: MDHEN, SYDVKM. The CDR3 covers 13 residues. CDR3 sequence (DNA): TGTGCCAGCAGTTTAGGCACATTCTACGAGCAGTACTTC. Encoded protein: CASSLGTFYEQYF.

The chain links TRBV5-4 to TRBJ2-3; D possibly corresponds to TRBD2 (5 bases). This CDR3 comprises 16 residues. Germline V CDR1 and CDR2: SGHNT, YYREEE (reference sequence). With 4 bases removed from V and 1 base from J, the gap between germline ends came to 16 bases. CDR3 protein: CASSPSLVQRTDTQYF. The CDR3 nucleotides read TGTGCCAGCAGCCCCTCACTAGTTCAGCGCACAGATACGCAGTATTTT.

The V and J genes are TRBV2 and TRBJ2-7, with D maybe TRBD1 (5 bases). In germline, CDR1 is SNHLY, CDR2 FYNNEI. The CDR3 sequence is 12 residues long. V lost 3 bases to trimming and J lost 2 bases, with 5 bases between them. The CDR3 reads CASSDRAYEQYF. The CDR3, as DNA: TGTGCCAGCAGTGACAGGGCCTACGAGCAGTACTTC.

The genes are TRBV7-2 and TRBJ1-2; the match to TRBD1 covers 7 bases. CDR3 size: 13 residues. V dropped 6 bases and J dropped 4; count of bases not matched to a gene: 5. The germline V gene encodes CDR1 SGHTA and CDR2 FQGNSA. CDR3 bases: TGTGCCAGCAGTGGACAGGCGCTCTATGGCTACACCTTC. It specifies CASSGQALYGYTF.

The chain employs TRBV28 and TRBJ2-7; 10 bases map to TRBD1. Germline CDR1 reads MDHEN; CDR2 reads SYDVKM. Trimming removed 5 bases from V and 0 bases from J; junction bases left unmatched: 4. CDR3 length: 15 amino acids. CDR3 coding DNA: TGTGCCAGCAGTCACCGGGACAGGGGCTCCTACGAGCAGTACTTC. Residues: CASSHRDRGSYEQYF.

J is TRBJ2-3 and V is TRBV6-5, with TRBD2 matching over 10 bases. This CDR3 has 14 amino acids. The trim removed 2 bases at V and 6 bases at J, leaving 2 bases unmatched. Germline CDR1 MNHEY, CDR2 SVGAGI. The CDR3 DNA follows: TGTGCCAGCAGTTACAAACTAGCGGGGGATACGCAGTATTTT. Translating it yields CASSYKLAGDTQYF.

This sequence joins TRBV18 and TRBJ1-1; TRBD1 agrees at 7 bases. CDR1 is KGHSH and CDR2 is LQKENI in the germline V gene. V lost 3 bases and J lost 1; bases outside the gene matches: 5. This CDR3 contains 15 residues. Here the CDR3 reads CASSPTGVPNTEAFF. The DNA for the CDR3 is TGTGCCAGCTCACCTACAGGGGTCCCGAACACTGAAGCTTTCTTT.

The J gene is TRBJ1-2, the V gene TRBV5-1; no reliable D call. The germline V gene encodes CDR1 SGHRS and CDR2 YFSETQ. The CDR3 extends over 11 amino acids. The ends were cut back, 4 bases at V and 4 bases at J, with 5 bases in the middle. Here the CDR3 DNA reads TGCGCCAGCAGCCGAGGCTATGGCTACACCTTC. Amino acid sequence: CASSRGYGYTF.

J is TRBJ2-7 and V is TRBV9, with TRBD1 matching 10 bases. The CDR3 runs to 15 residues. In germline, CDR1 is SGDLS, CDR2 YYNGEE. Unmatched junction bases numbered 6, after V lost 3 bases and J lost 3 bases. The CDR3 region is CASSATGTGDYEQYF. The CDR3 bases are TGTGCCAGCAGCGCCACCGGGACAGGGGACTACGAGCAGTACTTC.

V and J are TRBV18 and TRBJ1-6; possible D gene TRBD1, 6 bases. The V end lost 3 bases, the J end lost 7 bases, and 7 bases lay between the germline ends. The CDR3 runs to 13 residues. Germline CDR1 is KGHSH and CDR2 is LQKENI. The CDR3 region has the DNA TGTGCCAGCTCACCTGACAGGAATTCACCCCTCCACTTT. Protein sequence: CASSPDRNSPLHF.

Comment on this clone: At one boundary the junction diverges from the germline segment, which might be a read error. The chain employs TRBV11-2 and TRBJ2-7; D is possibly TRBD2 (5 bases). The CDR3 sequence is 15 residues long. Germline V gives CDR1 SGHAT, CDR2 FQNNGV. The CDR3 nucleotides read TGTGCCAGCAGCTTAGTGACATATCGGCAGGAGGCTATGGACTTC. Amino acids: CASSLVTYRQEAMDF.

V and J are TRBV19 and TRBJ1-2, with a weak D call TRBD1 (5 bases). CDR1 is LNHDA, CDR2 SQIVND, per germline (reference sequence). This CDR3 is 12 amino acids long. V gave up 9 bases and J gave up 0 bases, with 8 bases separating them. The CDR3 DNA follows: TGTGCCAGGACGACAGCTAACTATGGCTACACCTTC. It translates to CARTTANYGYTF. Complete variable domain (other parts from reference TRBV19 and TRBJ1-2): DGGITQSPKYLFRKEGQNVTLSCEQNLNHDAMYWYRQDPGQGLRLIYYSQIVNDFQKGDIAEGYSVSREKKESFPLTVTSAQKNPTAFYLCARTTANYGYTFGSGTRLTVV.